A single sample gave rise to the 17 T cell receptor beta chains below, sequenced in a study of T cells in localized non-small cell lung cancer. Using immunoSEQ multiplex PCR, the repertoire was profiled, and TCRdb retains in-frame clones only, with some absent. Of around 20,000 clones detected, 90% to 95% appear once; the ten largest clones hold about 2.5%. The source was peripheral blood, collected before any cancer treatment. The source of these receptors is a woman aged 40 to 75 with stage I lung adenocarcinoma.

This clone was counted between two and nine times. This chain uses TRBV12-2 with TRBJ2-3; the table names TRBD2, a call not compared with the DNA. TRBV12-2 is termed a pseudogene. CDR3 length: 17 residues. The CDR3 spells CASRYDLAGGSTDTQYF. The CDR3 DNA reads TGTGCAAGTCGCTATGATCTAGCGGGGGGAAGCACAGATACGCAGTATTTT.

V gene TRBV28 combines with J gene TRBJ1-5, with D unclear. With 3 bases removed from V and 0 bases from J, the gap between germline ends came to 6 bases. The germline CDR1 and CDR2 sequences are MDHEN and SYDVKM. CDR3 length equals 14 residues. This chain's CDR3 is CASSFSYSNQPQHF. CDR3 nucleotides: TGTGCCAGCAGTTTTTCATATAGCAATCAGCCCCAGCATTTT.

This clone was observed a single time. The gene calls are TRBV5-1 and TRBJ2-3, with 10 bases that match TRBD2. J was trimmed by 4 bases and V by 5 bases; bases with no gene match: 10. This CDR3 contains 16 residues. Per germline, CDR1 SGHRS and CDR2 YFSETQ. This chain's CDR3 is CASRFSGRAVADTQYF. The DNA for the CDR3 is TGCGCCAGCAGATTCAGCGGGAGGGCCGTGGCAGATACGCAGTATTTT.

J is TRBJ2-1 and V is TRBV6-5, with 8 bases matching TRBD2. V lost 6 bases, J lost 0 bases, and 4 bases stayed unmatched. CDR1 MNHEY and CDR2 SVGAGI come from the germline V gene. This CDR3 is built from 15 residues. CDR3 residues: CASRSGTSSYNEQFF. CDR3 in DNA: TGTGCCAGCAGGTCCGGGACTAGCTCCTACAATGAGCAGTTCTTC.

This rearrangement joins TRBV11-2 to TRBJ1-2, with D possibly matching TRBD1 (5 bases). CDR1 and CDR2 (germline): SGHAT, FQNNGV. Trimming removed 5 bases at V and 2 bases at J, with 12 bases between. The CDR3 is made up of 14 amino acids. CDR3 in DNA: TGTGCCAGCAGCCTGATGGCAGGGAACTATGGCTACACCTTC. Translation gives CASSLMAGNYGYTF.

This clone was observed a handful of times. V and J are TRBV6-5 and TRBJ1-2; D is undetermined. Deletions cut 6 bases from V and 0 bases from J, with 8 bases between. Germline V lookup: CDR1 MNHEY, CDR2 SVGAGI. The length of the CDR3 is 13 residues. CDR3 loop: CASRNAPNYGYTF. In DNA form, the CDR3 reads TGTGCCAGCAGGAATGCTCCTAACTATGGCTACACCTTC.

The chain links TRBV10-3 to TRBJ1-6, with 7 bases matching TRBD1. The germline V gene encodes CDR1 ENHRY and CDR2 SYGVKD. V lost 4 bases, J lost 6 bases, and 3 bases stayed unmatched. The CDR3 runs 14 residues. This chain's CDR3 is CAISGQGINSPLHF. The CDR3 bases are TGTGCCATCAGTGGACAGGGAATTAATTCACCCCTCCACTTT.

This chain joins TRBV10-3 and TRBJ1-4, with TRBD1 identical over 12 bases. This CDR3 is 18 amino acids long. Per germline, CDR1 ENHRY and CDR2 SYGVKD. Trimming at V came to 2 bases and at J to 2 bases, leaving 6 bases not matched to a gene. Written as DNA, the CDR3 is TGTGCCATCAGTGAGCTTCCGGGACAGGGGGCGACTAATGAAAAACTGTTTTTT. It translates to CAISELPGQGATNEKLFF.

The chain combines TRBV19 with TRBJ2-7, with D unresolved. V was pared by 4 bases and J by 7 bases, with 20 bases between. The CDR3 loop spans 15 amino acids. Germline-derived CDR1 and CDR2 are LNHDA and SQIVND (reference sequence). In DNA, the CDR3 is TGTGCCAGTAGTAGACTGGATGGTGGGCTCCGAGAGCAGTACTTC. Its protein is CASSRLDGGLREQYF.

The chain couples TRBV28 to TRBJ2-1; D possibly corresponds to TRBD2 (6 bases). This CDR3 has 18 amino acids. V lost 7 bases, J lost 4 bases, and 26 bases lay in between. Germline-derived CDR1 and CDR2 are MDHEN and SYDVKM. CDR3 coding DNA: TGTGCCAGCATCAGTTTGGGGGAGACGGGAGTAGGGTACAATGAGCAGTTCTTC. Its translation: CASISLGETGVGYNEQFF.

In this sample, this clone turned up once. The J gene is TRBJ1-4, the V gene TRBV2; no definite D call. CDR1 is SNHLY, CDR2 FYNNEI, per germline. Trimming left V 5 bases short and J 8 bases short, with 15 bases between. The CDR3 length is 14 residues. The CDR3 is CASSPRSPSEKLFF. Written as DNA, the CDR3 is TGTGCCAGCAGTCCCAGGTCCCCCTCGGAAAAACTGTTTTTT.

CDR3 loop: CASTARGRGYNSPLHF. The CDR3 DNA is TGTGCCAGCACCGCTAGGGGCAGGGGATATAATTCACCCCTCCACTTT. The J gene is TRBJ1-6, the V gene TRBV2; weak D call: TRBD1 (6 bases). The CDR3 runs to 16 residues. The V end lost 7 bases, the J end lost 4 bases, and 17 bases lay between the germline ends. Germline CDR1 SNHLY, CDR2 FYNNEI. Variable domain in full (rest from reference TRBV2 and TRBJ1-6): EPEVTQTPSHQVTQMGQEVILRCVPISNHLYFYWYRQILGQKVEFLVSFYNNEISEKSEIFDDQFSVERPDGSNFTLKIRSTKLEDSAMYFCASTARGRGYNSPLHFGNGTRLTVT.

The genes are TRBV5-6 and TRBJ1-1, with unresolved D. Trimming stripped 0 bases from V and 6 bases from J, with 6 bases between. The CDR3 sequence is 12 residues long. In germline, CDR1 is SGHDT, CDR2 YYEEEE. The CDR3 loop is CASSLAPSEAFF. The CDR3 bases are TGTGCCAGCAGCTTGGCGCCCTCTGAAGCTTTCTTT.

The chain combines TRBV25-1 with TRBJ2-5; D tentatively fits TRBD1 or TRBD2 (5 bases each). The ends were cut back, 4 bases at V and 4 bases at J, with 22 bases in the middle. Germline CDR1 MGHDK, CDR2 SYGVNS. The CDR3 is made up of 17 amino acids. The CDR3 DNA reads as TGTGCCAGCAGTGCAGAATCTTCCAGGGACGGGGCAGAGACCCAGTACTTC. Translation gives CASSAESSRDGAETQYF.

The chain combines TRBV28 with TRBJ1-4, with TRBD1 as a possible D gene (5 bases). CDR3 length equals 14 residues. With 6 bases removed from V and 8 bases from J, the gap between germline ends came to 16 bases. The germline V gene encodes CDR1 MDHEN and CDR2 SYDVKM. Here the CDR3 reads CASRETGRGEKLFF. The CDR3 nucleotides read TGTGCCAGCAGAGAAACAGGAAGGGGCGAAAAACTGTTTTTT.

The CDR3 bases are TGCGCCAGCAGCCCGGAGACAGGGGTTGGGGAGCAGTACTTC. Translated, it gives CASSPETGVGEQYF. This rearrangement joins TRBV5-1 to TRBJ2-7, with 8 bases lining up with TRBD1. This CDR3 spans 14 amino acids. Germline CDR1 and CDR2: SGHRS and YFSETQ. Trimming removed 4 bases from V and 7 bases from J; junction bases left unmatched: 10. Filled out from reference TRBV5-1 and TRBJ2-7, the complete variable domain reads KAGVTQTPRYLIKTRGQQVTLSCSPISGHRSVSWYQQTPGQGLQFLFEYFSETQRNKGNFPGRFSGRQFSNSRSEMNVSTLELGDSALYLCASSPETGVGEQYFGPGTRLTVT.

This clone came up a few times. V and J are TRBV7-9 and TRBJ1-4; perhaps TRBD1 as D (5 bases). V lost 1 base to trimming and J lost 4 bases, with 10 bases between them. Germline assignment: CDR1 SEHNR and CDR2 FQNEAQ (reference sequence). This CDR3 has 15 amino acids. This CDR3 is CASSLDGGVNEKLFF. The CDR3 region has the DNA TGTGCCAGCAGCTTAGACGGGGGGGTTAATGAAAAACTGTTTTTT.